This T cell receptor (beta chain) was captured in a study of blood T cell repertoires in COVID-19. Study-wide background: Italy, Spain and the United States were the sources of the convalescent and acute COVID-19 samples. T cells, B-cell-depleted T cells, or PBMCs supplied cDNA or gDNA.

Germline CDR1 and CDR2: SGHRS and YFSETQ. V was pared by 0 bases and J by 4 bases, with 10 bases between. The CDR3 spans 14 residues. In the authors' workflow: Reference gene primer amplification gave nucleated cell count estimates. The assay was immunoSEQ multiplex PCR, and TCRdb's table has in-frame clones only and misses some. The V and J calls and clone size were taken over from that table, and D and trimming were inferred from the DNA. The repertoire holds 70,000 or so clones, with roughly three quarters as singletons. The V and J genes are TRBV5-1 and TRBJ2-5; the D gene is possibly TRBD2 (5 bases). Input material: peripheral blood. This receptor was taken from a human donor in a cohort sampled during active COVID-19. The CDR3 here is CASSLAGNSETQYF. Here the CDR3 DNA reads TGCGCCAGCAGCTTGGCCGGGAATTCAGAGACCCAGTACTTC.